The clone carrying this TCR beta chain has just one count. The CDR3 loop spans 17 amino acids. Clones were read by immunoSEQ multiplex PCR, and TCRdb kept only the in-frame ones, dropping some. This sample has about 140,000 clones; about nine tenths occur once, and the top ten carry approximately 1.5%. The sample comes from a study of CD4+ T cells in melanoma. The clonotype comes from a human donor with melanoma. The V and J genes are TRBV21-1 and TRBJ1-3. TRBV21-1 constitutes a pseudogene. The CDR3 protein is CASSSPRTSYSGNTIYF. Written as DNA, the CDR3 is TGTGCCAGCAGCTCACCTCGGACGTCCTACTCTGGAAACACCATATATTTT.